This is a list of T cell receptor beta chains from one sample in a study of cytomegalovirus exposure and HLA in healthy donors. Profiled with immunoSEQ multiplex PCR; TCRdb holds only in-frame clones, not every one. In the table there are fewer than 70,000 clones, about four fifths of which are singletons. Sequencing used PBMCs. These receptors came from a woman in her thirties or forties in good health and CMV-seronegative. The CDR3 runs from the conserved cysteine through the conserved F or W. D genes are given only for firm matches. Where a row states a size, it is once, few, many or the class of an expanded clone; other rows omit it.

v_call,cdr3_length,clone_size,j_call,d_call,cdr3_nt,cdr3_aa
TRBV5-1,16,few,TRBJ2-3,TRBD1,TGCGCCAGCAGCTTGGTGTCGGGACAGGGCGGTGATACGCAGTATTTT,CASSLVSGQGGDTQYF
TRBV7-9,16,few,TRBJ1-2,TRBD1,TGTGCCAGCAGCGAATCCGGGACAGGGATTCTGTATGGCTACACCTTC,CASSESGTGILYGYTF
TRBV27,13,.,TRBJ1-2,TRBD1,TGTGCCAGCAGCAAGAGACAGGGGCATGGCTACACCTTC,CASSKRQGHGYTF
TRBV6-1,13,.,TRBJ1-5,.,TGTGCCAGCTCGGAGAGGGGCAATCAGCCCCAGCATTTT,CASSERGNQPQHF
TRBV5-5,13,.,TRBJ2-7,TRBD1,TGTGCCAGCAGCTTGTGGGACAGGGACGAGCAGTACTTC,CASSLWDRDEQYF
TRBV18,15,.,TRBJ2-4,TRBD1,TGTGCCAGCTCACCACGGGGACAGGGATCGAACATTCAGTACTTC,CASSPRGQGSNIQYF
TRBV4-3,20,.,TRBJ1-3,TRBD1,TGCGCCAGCAGCCAAGTGAGTAAGTATCTGACAGGGGGATCTGGAAACACCATATATTTT,CASSQVSKYLTGGSGNTIYF
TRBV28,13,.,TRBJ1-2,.,TGTGCCAGCTCTTGGAGGGCAGGGAATGGCTACACCTTC,CASSWRAGNGYTF
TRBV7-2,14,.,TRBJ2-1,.,TGTGCCAGCAGCTTAACGGGAGTGGGTAATGAGCAGTTCTTC,CASSLTGVGNEQFF
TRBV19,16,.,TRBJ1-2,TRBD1,TGTGCCAGTAGTATATCGGGGACAGCGTCTAACTATGGCTACACCTTC,CASSISGTASNYGYTF
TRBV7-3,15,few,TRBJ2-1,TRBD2,TGTGCCAGCAGCTTAACGGGAGGGGAATACAATGAGCAGTTCTTC,CASSLTGGEYNEQFF
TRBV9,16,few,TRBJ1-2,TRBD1,TGTGCCAGCAGCGCCACCGGGACAGGTCTCATCTATGGCTACACCTTC,CASSATGTGLIYGYTF
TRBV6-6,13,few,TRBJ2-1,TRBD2,TGTGCCAGCAGAAGGGAGGGCCATAATGAGCAGTTCTTC,CASRREGHNEQFF
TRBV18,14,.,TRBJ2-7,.,TGTGCCAGCTCGCCTCAGACAGAGACCTACGAGCAGTACTTC,CASSPQTETYEQYF
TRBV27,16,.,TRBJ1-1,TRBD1,TGTGCCAGCAGGATATACCCTTACAGGGGTGACACTGAAGCTTTCTTT,CASRIYPYRGDTEAFF
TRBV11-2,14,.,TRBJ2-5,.,TGTGCCAGCAGCCTACTACGCGAACAAGAGACCCAGTACTTC,CASSLLREQETQYF
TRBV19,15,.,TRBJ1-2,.,TGTGCCAGTATCGATTTAGCTGGAGCTAACTATGGCTACACCTTC,CASIDLAGANYGYTF
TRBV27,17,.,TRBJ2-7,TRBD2,TGTGCCAGCAGTTTATCGACCCCACTAGCGGGTGCCTACGAGCAGTACTTC,CASSLSTPLAGAYEQYF
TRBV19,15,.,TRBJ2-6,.,TGTGCCAGTAGTATAGACCCGGGAGGGGCCAACGTCCTGACTTTC,CASSIDPGGANVLTF
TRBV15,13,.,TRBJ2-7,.,TGTGCCACCAGCAACGGAGGGGCCTACGAGCAGTACTTC,CATSNGGAYEQYF
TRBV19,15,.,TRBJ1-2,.,TGTGCCAGTAGTGTCGGGAGTCGTGGGAACTATGGCTACACCTTC,CASSVGSRGNYGYTF
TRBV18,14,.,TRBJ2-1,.,TGTGCCAGCTCATGGGCAGAATCCTACAATGAGCAGTTCTTC,CASSWAESYNEQFF
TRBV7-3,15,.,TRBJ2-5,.,TGTGCCAGCAGCTTAGGGCGGGGTCTCCAAGAGACCCAGTACTTC,CASSLGRGLQETQYF
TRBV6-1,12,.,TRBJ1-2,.,TGTGCCAGCAGTGAAGATGAGCCGGGCTACACCTTC,CASSEDEPGYTF
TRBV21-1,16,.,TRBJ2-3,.,TGTGCCAGCCTAAACGACCATAGCGGGAGGGCCTATACGCAGTATTTT,CASLNDHSGRAYTQYF
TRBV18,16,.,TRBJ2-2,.,TGTGCCAGCCCGGCCATCGTCAGGCAGAACACCGGGGAGCTGTTTTTT,CASPAIVRQNTGELFF
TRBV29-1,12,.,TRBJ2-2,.,TGCAGTTTGAGGGGGGGAACCGGGGAGCTGTTTTTT,CSLRGGTGELFF
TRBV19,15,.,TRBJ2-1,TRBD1,TGTGCCAGTAAGGGGGGACAGGGAAACTACAATGAGCAGTTCTTC,CASKGGQGNYNEQFF
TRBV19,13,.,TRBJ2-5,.,TGTGCCAGTACCTCGAGAGCGGAAGAGACCCAGTACTTC,CASTSRAEETQYF
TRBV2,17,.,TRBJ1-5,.,TGTGCCAGCAGTGATGAGTCTTTGTCCGGAGTAAATCAGCCCCAGCATTTT,CASSDESLSGVNQPQHF
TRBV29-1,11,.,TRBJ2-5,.,TGCAGCGCTCAGGGTTTTGAGACCCAGTACTTC,CSAQGFETQYF
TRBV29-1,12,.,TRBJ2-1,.,TGCAGCGTTGAAGATCCGGGTGGGAGTCCGTTCTTC,CSVEDPGGSPFF
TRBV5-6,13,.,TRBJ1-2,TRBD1,TGTGCCAGCAGCGATACAGGGGGAAACGGCTACACCTTC,CASSDTGGNGYTF
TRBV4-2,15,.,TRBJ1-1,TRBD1,TGTGCCAGCAGCCAAACACCCAGGGGGGACACTGAAGCTTTCTTT,CASSQTPRGDTEAFF
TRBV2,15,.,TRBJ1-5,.,TGTGCCAGCAGTGAAGTGGGACTCGGGTCTCAGCCCCAGCATTTT,CASSEVGLGSQPQHF
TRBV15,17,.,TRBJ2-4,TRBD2,TGTGCCACCAGCAGCCGAGCGGGAGAGCTAGCCAAAAACATTCAGTACTTC,CATSSRAGELAKNIQYF
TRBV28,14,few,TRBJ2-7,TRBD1,TGTGCCAGCAGTTCGGACAGGGTCGCTGACGAGCAGTACTTC,CASSSDRVADEQYF
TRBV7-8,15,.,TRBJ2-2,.,TGTGCCAGCAGCGTAGCAGGACAATGGACCGGGGAGCTGTTTTTT,CASSVAGQWTGELFF
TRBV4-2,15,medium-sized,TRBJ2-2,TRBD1,TGTGCCAGCAGCCACGGGACAGGGGACACCGGGGAGCTGTTTTTT,CASSHGTGDTGELFF
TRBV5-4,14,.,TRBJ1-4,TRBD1,TGTGCCAGCAGCTTGGACGACAGGGTGGAAAAACTGTTTTTT,CASSLDDRVEKLFF
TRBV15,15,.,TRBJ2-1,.,TGTGCCACCAGCAGGGCGACAGAGACTTACAATGAGCAGTTCTTC,CATSRATETYNEQFF